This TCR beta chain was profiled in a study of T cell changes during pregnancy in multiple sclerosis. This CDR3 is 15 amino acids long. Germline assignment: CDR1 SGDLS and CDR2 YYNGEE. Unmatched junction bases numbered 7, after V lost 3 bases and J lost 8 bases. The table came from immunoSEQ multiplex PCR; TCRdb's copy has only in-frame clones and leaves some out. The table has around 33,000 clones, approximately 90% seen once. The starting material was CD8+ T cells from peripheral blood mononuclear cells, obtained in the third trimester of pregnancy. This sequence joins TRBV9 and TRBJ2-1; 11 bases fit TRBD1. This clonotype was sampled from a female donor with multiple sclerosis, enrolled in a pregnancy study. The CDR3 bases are TGTGCCAGCAGCGCCTCGGGGACAGGGGGAGATGAGCAGTTCTTC. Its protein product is CASSASGTGGDEQFF. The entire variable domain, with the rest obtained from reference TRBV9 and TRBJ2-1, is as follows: DSGVTQTPKHLITATGQRVTLRCSPRSGDLSVYWYQQSLDQGLQFLIQYYNGEERAKGNILERFSAQQFPDLHSELNLSSLELGDSALYFCASSASGTGGDEQFFGPGTRLTVL.